This T cell receptor (beta chain) stems from a study of T-cell reconstitution after alpha-beta-depleted transplantation in children. Remarks on this clonotype: Its antigen is as yet unknown.

This sample's TCRbeta library carried unique molecular identifier barcodes. TCRdb fed the PCR reads into MiXCR, producing one record per CDR3 protein. This table has about 1,000,000 distinct CDR3 sequences, around 30% appearing once. The V and J ends lost 5 bases and 0 bases respectively, with 16 bases between them. The length of the CDR3 is 16 residues. Germline V gene data show CDR1 as MNHNS and CDR2 as SASEGT. Notes on the study in general: Surviving recipient T cells and thymic progenitors produced the high day-60 TCRbeta diversity seen in some patients. Several hundred graft clones that had expanded were reportedly the source of alpha-beta T cells about two months after transplant. The authors attributed T-cell counts and diversity one year after transplant mostly to newly produced T cells.

The rearrangement uses TRBV6-1 and TRBJ1-2, with D unclear. The receptor was isolated from a boy under two years old who had a stem cell transplant for SCID, so the T cells may come from the graft donor. The starting material was PBMCs, mostly from graft donor cells, obtained 360 days after TCRalphabeta/CD19-depleted stem cell transplant. Here the CDR3 reads CASSQNPRKANYGYTF. As DNA, the CDR3 is TGTGCCAGCAGTCAAAACCCTCGGAAAGCTAACTATGGCTACACCTTC.